This TCR beta chain derives from a study of response to subunit inactivated influenza vaccine. Whole-study findings and limits: Authors suggested that a seasonal influenza vaccination recruits few new T cells each time.

There are many counts of this clonotype. The antigen remains unidentified. TCRdb passed the RT-PCR reads through MiXCR, listing each CDR3 protein once. The sample shows over 650,000 distinct CDR3 sequences, around a sixth of them seen only once. CDR1 is SEHNR, CDR2 FQNEAQ, per germline (reference sequence). Trimming took 4 bases from V and 2 from J, leaving 6 bases between them. This CDR3 contains 13 residues. The sample here was PBMCs from blood, taken approximately 5 days after vaccination. The chain joins TRBV7-9 to TRBJ2-1; D ambiguous. The receptor was isolated from a man over 45 who received an inactivated influenza vaccine. CDR3 in DNA: TGTGCCAGCAGCTCAGGAGCCTACAATGAGCAGTTCTTC. Amino acid sequence: CASSSGAYNEQFF.